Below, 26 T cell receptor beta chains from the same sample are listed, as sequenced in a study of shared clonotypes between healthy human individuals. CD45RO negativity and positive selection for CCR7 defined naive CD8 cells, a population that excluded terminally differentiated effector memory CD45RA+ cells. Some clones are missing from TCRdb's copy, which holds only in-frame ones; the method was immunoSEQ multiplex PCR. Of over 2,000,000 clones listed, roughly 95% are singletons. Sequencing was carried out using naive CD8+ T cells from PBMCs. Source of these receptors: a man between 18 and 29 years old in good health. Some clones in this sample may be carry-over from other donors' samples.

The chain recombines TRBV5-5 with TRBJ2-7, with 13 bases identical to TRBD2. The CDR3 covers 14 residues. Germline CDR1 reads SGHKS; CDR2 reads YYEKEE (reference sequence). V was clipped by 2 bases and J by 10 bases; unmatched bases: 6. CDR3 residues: CASSFGLAGESQYF. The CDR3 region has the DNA TGTGCCAGCAGCTTCGGACTAGCGGGAGAATCCCAGTACTTC. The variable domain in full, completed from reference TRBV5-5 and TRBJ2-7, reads DAGVTQSPTHLIKTRGQQVTLRCSPISGHKSVSWYQQVLGQGPQFIFQYYEKEERGRGNFPDRFSARQFPNYSSELNVNALLLGDSALYLCASSFGLAGESQYFGPGTRLTVT.

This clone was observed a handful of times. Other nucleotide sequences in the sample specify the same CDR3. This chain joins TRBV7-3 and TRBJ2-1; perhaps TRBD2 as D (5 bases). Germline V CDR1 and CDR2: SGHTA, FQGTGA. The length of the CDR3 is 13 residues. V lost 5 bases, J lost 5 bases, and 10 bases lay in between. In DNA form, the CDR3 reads TGTGCCAGCAGCCTAGTGGGAGACAATGAGCAGTTCTTC. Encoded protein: CASSLVGDNEQFF.

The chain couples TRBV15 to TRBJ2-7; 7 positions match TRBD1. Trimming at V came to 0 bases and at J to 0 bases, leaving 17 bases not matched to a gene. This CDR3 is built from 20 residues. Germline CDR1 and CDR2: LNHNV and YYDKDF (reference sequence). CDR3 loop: CATSRDTPGVGTAFSYEQYF. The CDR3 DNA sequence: TGTGCCACCAGCAGAGATACCCCCGGAGTGGGGACAGCATTCTCCTACGAGCAGTACTTC.

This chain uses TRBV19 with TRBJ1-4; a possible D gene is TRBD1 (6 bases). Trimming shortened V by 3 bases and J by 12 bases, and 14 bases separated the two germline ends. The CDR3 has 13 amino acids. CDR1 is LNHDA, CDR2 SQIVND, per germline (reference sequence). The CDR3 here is CASSIGGHRELFF. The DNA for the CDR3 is TGTGCCAGTAGTATTGGGGGCCACCGAGAACTGTTTTTT. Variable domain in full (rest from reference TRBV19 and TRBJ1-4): DGGITQSPKYLFRKEGQNVTLSCEQNLNHDAMYWYRQDPGQGLRLIYYSQIVNDFQKGDIAEGYSVSREKKESFPLTVTSAQKNPTAFYLCASSIGGHRELFFGSGTQLSVL.

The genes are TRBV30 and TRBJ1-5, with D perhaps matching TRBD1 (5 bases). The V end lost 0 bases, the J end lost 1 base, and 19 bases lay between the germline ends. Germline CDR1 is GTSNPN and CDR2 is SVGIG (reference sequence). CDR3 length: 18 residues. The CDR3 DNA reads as TGTGCCTGGAGTGTACGTATTGGTGTTCAGGGAAGCAATCAGCCCCAGCATTTT. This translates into CAWSVRIGVQGSNQPQHF.

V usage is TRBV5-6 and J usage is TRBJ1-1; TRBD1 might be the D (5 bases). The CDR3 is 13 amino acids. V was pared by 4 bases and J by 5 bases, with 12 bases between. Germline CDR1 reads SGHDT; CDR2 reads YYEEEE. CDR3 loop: CASSRAGRTEAFF. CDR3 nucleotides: TGTGCCAGCAGCCGCGCAGGGAGGACTGAAGCTTTCTTT.

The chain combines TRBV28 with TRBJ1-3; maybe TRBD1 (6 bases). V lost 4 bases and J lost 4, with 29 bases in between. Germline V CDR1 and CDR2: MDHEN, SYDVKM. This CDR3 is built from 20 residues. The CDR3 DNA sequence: TGTGCCAGCAGTTCGATATTGATGGACAGTCTTCACTCCTCCGGAAACACCATATATTTT. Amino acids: CASSSILMDSLHSSGNTIYF.

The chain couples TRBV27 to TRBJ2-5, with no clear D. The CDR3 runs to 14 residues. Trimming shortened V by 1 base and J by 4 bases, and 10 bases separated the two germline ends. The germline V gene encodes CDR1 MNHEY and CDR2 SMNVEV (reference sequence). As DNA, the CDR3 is TGTGCCAGCAGTTTATTAGGAGAATTAGAGACCCAGTACTTC. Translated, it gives CASSLLGELETQYF.

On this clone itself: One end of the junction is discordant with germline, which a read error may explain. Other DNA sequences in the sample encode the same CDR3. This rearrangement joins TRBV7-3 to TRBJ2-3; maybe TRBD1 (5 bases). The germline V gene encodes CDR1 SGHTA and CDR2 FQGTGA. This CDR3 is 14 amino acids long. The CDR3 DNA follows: TGTGCCAGCAGCCTAACAGGTTCTGGAGATACGCAGTATTTT. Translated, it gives CASSLTGSGDTQYF.

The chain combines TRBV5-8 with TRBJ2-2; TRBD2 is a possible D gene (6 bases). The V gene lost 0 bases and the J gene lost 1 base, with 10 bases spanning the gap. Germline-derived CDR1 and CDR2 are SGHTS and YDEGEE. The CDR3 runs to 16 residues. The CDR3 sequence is CASSLVGGWNTGELFF. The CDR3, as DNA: TGTGCCAGCAGCTTGGTCGGGGGTTGGAACACCGGGGAGCTGTTTTTT.

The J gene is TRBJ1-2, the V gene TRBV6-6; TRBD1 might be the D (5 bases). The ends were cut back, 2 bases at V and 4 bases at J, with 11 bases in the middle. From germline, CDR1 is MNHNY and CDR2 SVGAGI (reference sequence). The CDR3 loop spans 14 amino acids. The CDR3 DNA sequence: TGTGCCAGCAGTTACGCCGGGGGGAGCTATGGCTACACCTTC. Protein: CASSYAGGSYGYTF.

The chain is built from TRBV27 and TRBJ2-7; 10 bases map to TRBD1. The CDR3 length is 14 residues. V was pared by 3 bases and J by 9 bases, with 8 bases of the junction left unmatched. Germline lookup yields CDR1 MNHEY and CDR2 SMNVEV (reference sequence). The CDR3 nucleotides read TGTGCCAGCAGTTTCCGGGACAGGGGCGAAGTGCAGTACTTC. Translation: CASSFRDRGEVQYF.

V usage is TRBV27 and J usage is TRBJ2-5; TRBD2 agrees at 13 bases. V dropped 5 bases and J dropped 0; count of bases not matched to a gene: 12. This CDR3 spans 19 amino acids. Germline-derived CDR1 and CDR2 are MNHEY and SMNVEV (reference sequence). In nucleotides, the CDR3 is TGTGCCAGCAGTCCCACCGGGACTAGCGGGGTCCCTTACCAAGAGACCCAGTACTTC. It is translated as CASSPTGTSGVPYQETQYF.

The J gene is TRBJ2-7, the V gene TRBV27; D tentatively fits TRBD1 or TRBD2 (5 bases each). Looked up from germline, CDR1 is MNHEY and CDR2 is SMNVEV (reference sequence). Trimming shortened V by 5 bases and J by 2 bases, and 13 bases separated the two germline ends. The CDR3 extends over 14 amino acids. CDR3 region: CASSATGTAYEQYF. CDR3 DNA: TGTGCCAGCAGTGCCACCGGGACGGCCTACGAGCAGTACTTC.

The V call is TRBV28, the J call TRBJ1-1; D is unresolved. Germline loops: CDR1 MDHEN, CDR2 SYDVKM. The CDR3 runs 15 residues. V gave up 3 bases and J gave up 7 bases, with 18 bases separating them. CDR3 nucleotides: TGTGCCAGCAGTTTTCGACTCACAGAAACTCATGAAGCTTTCTTT. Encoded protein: CASSFRLTETHEAFF.

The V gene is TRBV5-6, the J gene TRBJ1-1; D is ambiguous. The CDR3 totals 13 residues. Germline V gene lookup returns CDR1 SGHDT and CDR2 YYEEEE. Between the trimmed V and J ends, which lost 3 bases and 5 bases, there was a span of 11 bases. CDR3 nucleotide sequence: TGTGCCAGCAGCTGGGGAAGGAGGACTGAAGCTTTCTTT. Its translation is CASSWGRRTEAFF.

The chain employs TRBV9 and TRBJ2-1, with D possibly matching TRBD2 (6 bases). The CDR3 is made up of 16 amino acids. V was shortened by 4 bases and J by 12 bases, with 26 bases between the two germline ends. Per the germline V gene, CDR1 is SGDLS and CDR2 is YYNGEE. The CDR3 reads CASSSQPGLPGDGQFF. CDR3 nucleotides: TGTGCCAGCAGCTCCCAACCGGGACTGCCCGGGGATGGGCAGTTCTTC.

The CDR3 nucleotides read TGTGCCAGCAGTGATAGCAGGGGGAGGGCTAATGAAAAACTGTTTTTT. Its translation is CASSDSRGRANEKLFF. The chain carries TRBV6-1 and TRBJ1-4, with 7 bases that match TRBD1. Germline V CDR1 and CDR2: MNHNS, SASEGT. Unmatched junction bases numbered 7, after V lost 3 bases and J lost 3 bases. This CDR3 spans 16 amino acids.

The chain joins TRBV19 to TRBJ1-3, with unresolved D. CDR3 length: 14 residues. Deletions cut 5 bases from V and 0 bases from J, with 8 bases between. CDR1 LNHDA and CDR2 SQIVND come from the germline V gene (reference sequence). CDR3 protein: CASSEALSGNTIYF. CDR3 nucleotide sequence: TGTGCCAGTAGTGAGGCCCTCTCTGGAAACACCATATATTTT.

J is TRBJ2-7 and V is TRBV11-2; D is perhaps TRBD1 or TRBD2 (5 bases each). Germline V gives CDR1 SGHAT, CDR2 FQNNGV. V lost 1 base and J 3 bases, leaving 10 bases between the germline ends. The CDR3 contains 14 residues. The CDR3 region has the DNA TGTGCCAGCAGCTTAGGTGAGGGGATCTACGAGCAGTACTTC. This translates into CASSLGEGIYEQYF.

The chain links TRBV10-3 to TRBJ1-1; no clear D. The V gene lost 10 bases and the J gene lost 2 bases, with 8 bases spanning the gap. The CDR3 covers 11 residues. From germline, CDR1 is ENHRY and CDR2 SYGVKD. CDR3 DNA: TGTGCCACCCACTTTAACACTGAAGCTTTCTTT. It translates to CATHFNTEAFF.

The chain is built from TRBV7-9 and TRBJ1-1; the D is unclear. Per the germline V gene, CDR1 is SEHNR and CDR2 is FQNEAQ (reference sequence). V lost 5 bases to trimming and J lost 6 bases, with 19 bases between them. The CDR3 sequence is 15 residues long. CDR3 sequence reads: CASSAPGVAWSEAFF. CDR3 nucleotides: TGTGCCAGCAGCGCCCCAGGAGTCGCTTGGTCTGAAGCTTTCTTT.

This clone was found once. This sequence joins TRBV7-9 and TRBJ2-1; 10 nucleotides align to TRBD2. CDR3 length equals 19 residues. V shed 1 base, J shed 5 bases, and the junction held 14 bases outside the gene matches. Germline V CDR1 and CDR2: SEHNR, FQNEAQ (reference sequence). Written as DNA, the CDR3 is TGTGCCAGCAGCTTAGTTGTCGTTATAACTAGCGGGGTGAACAATGAGCAGTTCTTC. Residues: CASSLVVVITSGVNNEQFF.

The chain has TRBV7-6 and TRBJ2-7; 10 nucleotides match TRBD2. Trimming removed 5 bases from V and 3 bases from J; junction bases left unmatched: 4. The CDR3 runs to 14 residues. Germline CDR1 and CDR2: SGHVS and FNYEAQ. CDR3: CASSPLAGDYEQYF. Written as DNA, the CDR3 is TGTGCCAGCAGCCCTCTAGCGGGGGACTACGAGCAGTACTTC.

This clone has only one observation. The CDR3 DNA is TGTGCCAGCCGGGACAACTATGGCTACACCTTC. Its translation is CASRDNYGYTF. This rearrangement joins TRBV27 to TRBJ1-2; a possible D gene is TRBD1 (5 bases). Trimming removed 8 bases at V and 2 bases at J, with 6 bases between. The V gene's germline CDR1 is MNHEY and CDR2 SMNVEV (reference sequence). The CDR3 sequence is 11 residues long.

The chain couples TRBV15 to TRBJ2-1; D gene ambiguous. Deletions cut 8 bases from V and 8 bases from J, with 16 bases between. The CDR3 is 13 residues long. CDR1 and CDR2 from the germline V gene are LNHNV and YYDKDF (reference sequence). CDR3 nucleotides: TGTGCCACCCACCGGGTAGATAAGGATGAGCAGTTCTTC. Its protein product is CATHRVDKDEQFF. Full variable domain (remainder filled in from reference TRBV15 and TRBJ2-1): DAMVIQNPRYQVTQFGKPVTLSCSQTLNHNVMYWYQQKSSQAPKLLFHYYDKDFNNEADTPDNFQSRRPNTSFCFLDIRSPGLGDTAMYLCATHRVDKDEQFFGPGTRLTVL.